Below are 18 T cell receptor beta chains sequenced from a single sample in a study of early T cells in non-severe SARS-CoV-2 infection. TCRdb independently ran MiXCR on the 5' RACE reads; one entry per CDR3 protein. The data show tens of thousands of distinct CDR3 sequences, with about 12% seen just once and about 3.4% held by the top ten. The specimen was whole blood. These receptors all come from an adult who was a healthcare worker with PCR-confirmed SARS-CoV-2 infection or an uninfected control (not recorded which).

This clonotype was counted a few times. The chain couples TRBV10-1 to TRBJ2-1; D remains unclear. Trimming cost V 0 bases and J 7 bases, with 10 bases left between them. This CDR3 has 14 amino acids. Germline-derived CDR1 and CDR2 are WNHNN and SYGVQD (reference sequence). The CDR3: CASSESGSFNEQFF. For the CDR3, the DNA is TGCGCCAGCAGTGAGTCCGGGTCCTTTAATGAGCAGTTCTTC.

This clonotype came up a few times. In DNA form, the CDR3 reads TGCAGCGTTGTCGGTACCAGCAATCAGCCCCAGCATTTT. Translation gives CSVVGTSNQPQHF. The gene calls are TRBV29-1 and TRBJ1-5; D unresolved. The CDR3 length is 13 residues. Germline CDR1 reads SQVTM; CDR2 reads ANQGSEA. V shed 4 bases and J shed 1 base, with 8 bases lying between them.

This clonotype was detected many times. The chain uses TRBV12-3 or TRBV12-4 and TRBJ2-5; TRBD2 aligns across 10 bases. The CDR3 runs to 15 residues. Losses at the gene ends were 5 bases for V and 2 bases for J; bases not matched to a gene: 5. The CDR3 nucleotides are TGTGCCAGCAGTCCTCGGACTAGCGGTCAAGAGACCCAGTACTTC. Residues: CASSPRTSGQETQYF.

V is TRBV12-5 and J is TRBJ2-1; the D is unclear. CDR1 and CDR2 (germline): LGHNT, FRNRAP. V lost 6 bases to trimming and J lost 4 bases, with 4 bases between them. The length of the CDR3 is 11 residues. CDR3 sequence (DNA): TGTGCTAGTGGATCATACAATGAGCAGTTCTTC. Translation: CASGSYNEQFF.

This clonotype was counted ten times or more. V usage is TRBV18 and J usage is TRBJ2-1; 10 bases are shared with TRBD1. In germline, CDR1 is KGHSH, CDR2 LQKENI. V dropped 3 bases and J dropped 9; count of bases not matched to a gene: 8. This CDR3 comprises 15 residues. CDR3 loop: CASSPATGGLGEQFF. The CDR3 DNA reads TGTGCCAGCTCACCTGCGACAGGGGGCCTGGGTGAGCAGTTCTTC.

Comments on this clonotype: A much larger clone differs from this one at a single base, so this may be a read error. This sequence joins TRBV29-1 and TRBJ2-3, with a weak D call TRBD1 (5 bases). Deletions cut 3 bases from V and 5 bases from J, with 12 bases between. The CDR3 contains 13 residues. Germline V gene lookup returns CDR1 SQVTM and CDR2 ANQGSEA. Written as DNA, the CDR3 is TGCAGCGTTGATAGGGGTGTGGTAGATACGCAGTATTTT. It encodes CSVDRGVVDTQYF.

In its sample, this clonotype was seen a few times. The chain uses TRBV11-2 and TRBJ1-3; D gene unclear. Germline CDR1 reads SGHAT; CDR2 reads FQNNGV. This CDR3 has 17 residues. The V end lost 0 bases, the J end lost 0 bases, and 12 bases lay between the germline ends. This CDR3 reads CASSLDRMGSSGNTIYF. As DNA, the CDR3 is TGTGCCAGCAGCTTAGATCGGATGGGCAGCTCTGGAAACACCATATATTTT.

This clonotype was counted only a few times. CDR3 protein: CASSQDGTGPVSNQPQHF. In DNA, the CDR3 is TGCGCCAGCAGCCAAGATGGGACAGGGCCTGTAAGCAATCAGCCCCAGCATTTT. The rearrangement joins TRBV4-1 to TRBJ1-5; 9 nucleotides line up with TRBD1. Germline assignment: CDR1 MGHRA and CDR2 YSYEKL. This CDR3 has 18 residues. Unmatched junction bases numbered 7, after V lost 0 bases and J lost 1 base.

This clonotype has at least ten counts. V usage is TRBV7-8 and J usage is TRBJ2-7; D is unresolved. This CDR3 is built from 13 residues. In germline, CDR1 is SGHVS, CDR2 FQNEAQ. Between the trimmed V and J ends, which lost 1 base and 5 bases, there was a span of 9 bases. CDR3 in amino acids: CASSLGGADEQYF. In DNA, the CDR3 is TGTGCCAGCAGCTTAGGTGGCGCTGACGAGCAGTACTTC.

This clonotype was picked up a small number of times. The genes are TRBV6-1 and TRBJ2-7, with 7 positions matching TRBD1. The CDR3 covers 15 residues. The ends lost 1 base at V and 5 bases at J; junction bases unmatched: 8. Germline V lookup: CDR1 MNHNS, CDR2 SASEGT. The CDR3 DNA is TGTGCCAGCAGTGAAGGAGCGTCAGGGGGAAACGAGCAGTACTTC. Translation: CASSEGASGGNEQYF.

CDR3 loop: CASSPGLINFGEQFF. The CDR3 nucleotides read TGTGCCAGCAGCCCGGGACTAATCAACTTCGGTGAGCAGTTCTTC. This rearrangement joins TRBV7-7 to TRBJ2-1; 7 nucleotides match TRBD2. The CDR3 contains 15 residues. Per germline, CDR1 SSHAT and CDR2 FNYEAQ (reference sequence). The junction had 13 bases not matched to a gene; V was cut back by 5 bases and J by 9 bases.

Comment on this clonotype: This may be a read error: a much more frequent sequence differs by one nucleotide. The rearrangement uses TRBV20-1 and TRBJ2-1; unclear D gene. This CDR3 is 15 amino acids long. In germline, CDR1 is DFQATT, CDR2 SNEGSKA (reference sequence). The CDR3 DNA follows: TGCAGTGCCCCCAGCTGGGAACTCTCCCACAATGAGCAGTTCTTC. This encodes CSAPSWELSHNEQFF.

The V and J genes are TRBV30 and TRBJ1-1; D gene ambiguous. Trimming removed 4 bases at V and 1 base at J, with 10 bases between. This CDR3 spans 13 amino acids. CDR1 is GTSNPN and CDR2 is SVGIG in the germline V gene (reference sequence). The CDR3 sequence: CAWNQQRNTEAFF. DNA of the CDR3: TGTGCCTGGAATCAACAACGGAACACTGAAGCTTTCTTT. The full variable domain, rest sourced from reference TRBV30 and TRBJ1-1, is SQTIHQWPATLVQPVGSPLSLECTVEGTSNPNLYWYRQAAGRGLQLLFYSVGIGQISSEVPQNLSASRPQDRQFILSSKKLLLSDSGFYLCAWNQQRNTEAFFGQGTRLTVV.

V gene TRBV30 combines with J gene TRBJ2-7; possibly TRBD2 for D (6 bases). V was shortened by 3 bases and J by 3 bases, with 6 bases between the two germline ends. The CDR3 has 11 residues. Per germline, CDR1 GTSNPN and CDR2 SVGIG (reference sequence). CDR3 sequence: CAWRGGYEQYF. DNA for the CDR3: TGTGCCTGGAGGGGAGGCTACGAGCAGTACTTC.

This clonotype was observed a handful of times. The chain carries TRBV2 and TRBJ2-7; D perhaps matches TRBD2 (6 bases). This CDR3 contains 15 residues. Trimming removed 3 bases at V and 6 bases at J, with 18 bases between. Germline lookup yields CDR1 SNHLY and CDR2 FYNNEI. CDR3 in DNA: TGTGCCAGCAGTGATTATGGGGGAGCGGGTTCCGAGCAGTACTTC. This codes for CASSDYGGAGSEQYF.

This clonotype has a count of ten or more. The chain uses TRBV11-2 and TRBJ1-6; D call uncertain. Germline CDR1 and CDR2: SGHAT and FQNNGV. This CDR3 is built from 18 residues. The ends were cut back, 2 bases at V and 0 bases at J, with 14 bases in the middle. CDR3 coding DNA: TGTGCCAGCAGCTTATACGGGGTGTGGAGCTCCTATAATTCACCCCTCCACTTT. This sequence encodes CASSLYGVWSSYNSPLHF.

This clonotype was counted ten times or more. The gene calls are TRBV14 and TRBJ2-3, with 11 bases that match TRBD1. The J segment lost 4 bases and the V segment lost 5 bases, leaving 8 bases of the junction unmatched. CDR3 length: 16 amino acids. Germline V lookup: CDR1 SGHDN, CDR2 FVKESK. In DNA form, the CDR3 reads TGTGCCAGCAGCACCAGGACAGGGGGCGCGGCAGATACGCAGTATTTT. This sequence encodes CASSTRTGGAADTQYF.

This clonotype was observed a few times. CDR3 DNA: TGTGCCAGCAGTGGTGGCAGTTTGGCCTACAATGAGCAGTTCTTC. It is translated as CASSGGSLAYNEQFF. The chain combines TRBV2 with TRBJ2-1, with D uncertain. The ends were cut back, 4 bases at V and 2 bases at J, with 12 bases in the middle. The CDR3 consists of 15 residues. Per germline, CDR1 SNHLY and CDR2 FYNNEI.